The T cell receptor beta chain under discussion was sequenced for a study of T-cell memory formation after mild COVID-19. Study details: TCR clusters mostly belonged to single donors.

With 3 bases clipped from V and 4 bases from J, the junction kept 8 bases outside the gene matches. CDR1 is SGDLS, CDR2 YYNGEE, per germline. This CDR3 is built from 15 residues. For this clonotype: The antigen is unknown.

Libraries for TCRalpha and TCRbeta carried sample barcodes and unique molecular identifiers via 5'RACE. Each CDR3 protein gets one entry after TCRdb re-called the 5' RACE reads with MiXCR. The top ten hold around 12% of the sample, which has about 410,000 distinct CDR3 sequences, under 25% seen once. Overall study results and limits: Within pre-infection memory, some responding clones were found, suggesting cross-reactive memory joined. Whether second-wave clones peaking at day 37 were SARS-CoV-2 specific went unconfirmed.

The chain joins TRBV9 to TRBJ1-1; TRBD1 aligns across 8 bases. What was sequenced was PBMCs or a T cell subset sorted from them (not recorded which). The receptor comes from an adult woman who had mild COVID-19 (a few samples of this study predate the infection). Cell type and time point are not known. The CDR3 nucleotides read TGTGCCAGCAGCGCGATAGGGACAGGAGGCACTGAAGCTTTCTTT. Translated, it gives CASSAIGTGGTEAFF.